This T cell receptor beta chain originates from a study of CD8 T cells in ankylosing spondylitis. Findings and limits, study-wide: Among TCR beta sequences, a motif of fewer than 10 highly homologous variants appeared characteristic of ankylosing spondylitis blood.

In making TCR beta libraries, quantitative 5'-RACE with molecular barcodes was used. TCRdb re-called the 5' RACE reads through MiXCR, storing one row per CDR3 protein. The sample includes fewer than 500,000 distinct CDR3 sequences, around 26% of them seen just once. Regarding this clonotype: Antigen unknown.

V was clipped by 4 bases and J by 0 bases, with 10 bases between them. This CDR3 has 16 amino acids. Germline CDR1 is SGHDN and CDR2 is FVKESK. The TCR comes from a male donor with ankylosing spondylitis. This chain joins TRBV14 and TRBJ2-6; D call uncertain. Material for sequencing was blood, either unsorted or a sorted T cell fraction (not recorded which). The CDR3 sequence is CASSLFTSSGANVLTF. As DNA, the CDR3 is TGTGCCAGCAGCCTATTCACGAGCTCTGGGGCCAACGTCCTGACTTTC.